This TCR beta chain was obtained from a study of T cell responses to AZD1222 COVID-19 vaccine. With respect to this clone: No antigen is known for it.

Overall study findings and caveats: Sampled repertoires all dated from after the peak T cell response. Clonal diversity was possibly underestimated, and white British individuals and females predominated among donors. In the spike-specific TCR repertoire, nearly half reportedly target unmutated variant regions.

The J segment lost 9 bases and the V segment lost 5 bases, leaving 8 bases of the junction unmatched. Germline V lookup: CDR1 SGHAT, CDR2 FQDESV (reference sequence). This CDR3 contains 14 residues. Assay used: immunoSEQ multiplex PCR; TCRdb lists only in-frame clones, some missing. Of about 110,000 clones detected, roughly 89% appear once; the ten largest clones hold about 40%. Recipients boosted at about 4 weeks or about 12 weeks are pooled. This sample comprised peripheral blood, obtained 28 days after the second AZD1222 dose. This clonotype originated in an adult who received the AZD1222 COVID-19 vaccine. J is TRBJ2-1 and V is TRBV11-1; 9 nucleotides match TRBD1. In nucleotides, the CDR3 is TGTGCCAGCAGCCCCGGGACAGGGAGGGCTGAGCAGTTCTTC. Its translation is CASSPGTGRAEQFF.